These 15 T cell receptor beta chains were sequenced from one sample in a study of chemoradiotherapy in HPV16-positive cancers. Generated by immunoSEQ multiplex PCR, the TCRdb table keeps only in-frame clones and is missing some. This table has around 9,200 clones, roughly 80% appearing once. This specimen was taken from a patient who underwent chemoradiotherapy. These TCRs come from a human donor with HPV-associated anogenital cancer.

This clone was recorded only once. The rearrangement links TRBV4-1 to TRBJ1-4, with D possibly being TRBD1 (6 bases). From germline, CDR1 is MGHRA and CDR2 YSYEKL. The germline V and J ends were trimmed by 2 bases and 3 bases, with 22 bases remaining between them. There are 19 residues in the CDR3. CDR3 region: CASSQTLGTSTPANEKLFF. The CDR3 nucleotides read TGCGCCAGCAGCCAAACTCTCGGGACATCAACCCCCGCTAATGAAAAACTGTTTTTT.

This clone was observed a few times. This chain connects TRBV7-6 to TRBJ1-5; D not certain. In germline, CDR1 is SGHVS, CDR2 FNYEAQ. This CDR3 has 13 residues. V was clipped by 2 bases and J by 8 bases, with 10 bases between them. CDR3 sequence: CASSLSIAEPQHF. DNA of the CDR3: TGTGCCAGCAGCTTATCTATTGCAGAGCCCCAGCATTTT.

This chain joins TRBV5-1 and TRBJ2-2; weak D call: TRBD2 (6 bases). The length of the CDR3 is 18 residues. Germline CDR1 SGHRS, CDR2 YFSETQ. Trimming removed 3 bases at V and 2 bases at J, with 20 bases between. The CDR3 reads CASSWIFRDSRNTGELFF. Here the CDR3 DNA reads TGCGCCAGCAGCTGGATTTTCCGGGACTCCCGAAACACCGGGGAGCTGTTTTTT.

This chain connects TRBV2 to TRBJ2-5; D not certain. Trimming took 7 bases from V and 4 from J, leaving 16 bases between them. This CDR3 comprises 14 residues. The V gene's germline CDR1 is SNHLY and CDR2 FYNNEI. This CDR3 is CASTRGGRTETQYF. CDR3 DNA: TGTGCCAGCACTAGAGGTGGCAGGACAGAGACCCAGTACTTC.

The gene calls are TRBV6-1 and TRBJ1-2; 12 nucleotides line up with TRBD1. CDR3 length equals 15 residues. The V gene's germline CDR1 is MNHNS and CDR2 SASEGT. V gave up 6 bases and J gave up 7 bases; unmatched junction bases: 9. The CDR3 DNA reads TGTGCCAGCAGCCGGGACAGGGGGCAGATGGGTGGCTACACCTTC. This codes for CASSRDRGQMGGYTF.

V usage is TRBV9 and J usage is TRBJ1-4; D unresolved. In germline, CDR1 is SGDLS, CDR2 YYNGEE. CDR3 size: 17 residues. The ends were cut back, 4 bases at V and 5 bases at J, with 21 bases in the middle. CDR3 bases: TGTGCCAGCAGCAGGTACCAAGTGGTTCTCCCAAATGAAAAACTGTTTTTT. Translated, it gives CASSRYQVVLPNEKLFF.

V usage is TRBV7-3 and J usage is TRBJ1-1; D might be TRBD1 (5 bases). The CDR3 totals 14 residues. The V end was cut by 0 bases, the J end by 3 bases, with 8 bases between. Germline CDR1 reads SGHTA; CDR2 reads FQGTGA. The CDR3 protein is CASSLTGGDTEAFF. In DNA, the CDR3 is TGTGCCAGCAGCTTAACTGGGGGAGACACTGAAGCTTTCTTT.

The sample holds one count of this clone. The CDR3 DNA is TGTGCCAGCAGCTCCGACGGGACAGGGTATGAAAAACTGTTTTTT. Encoded protein: CASSSDGTGYEKLFF. This chain connects TRBV9 to TRBJ1-4, with 9 bases aligning to TRBD1. Germline-derived CDR1 and CDR2 are SGDLS and YYNGEE. Trimming at V came to 4 bases and at J to 6 bases, leaving 7 bases not matched to a gene. The CDR3 sequence is 15 residues long.

V usage is TRBV6-5 and J usage is TRBJ1-1; D possibly corresponds to TRBD1 (5 bases). This CDR3 has 15 amino acids. Trimming removed 8 bases from V and 4 bases from J, with 20 bases in between. CDR1 is MNHEY and CDR2 is SVGAGI in the germline V gene. The CDR3 nucleotides read TGTGCCAGCTCCCCTGCGGGACGGGGGTCCACTGAAGCTTTCTTT. Protein: CASSPAGRGSTEAFF.

This clone was seen a handful of times. This chain links TRBV7-9 with TRBJ2-1; the D gene is possibly TRBD2 (6 bases). CDR3 length: 15 amino acids. The germline CDR1 and CDR2 sequences are SEHNR and FQNEAQ (reference sequence). V lost 0 bases to trimming and J lost 0 bases, with 6 bases between them. The DNA for the CDR3 is TGTGCCAGCAGCTTAGCCGGGAGCTCCTACAATGAGCAGTTCTTC. Translated, it gives CASSLAGSSYNEQFF.

This chain uses TRBV2 with TRBJ2-3, with D tentatively TRBD1 (6 bases). There are 12 residues in the CDR3. In germline, CDR1 is SNHLY, CDR2 FYNNEI. The germline V and J ends were trimmed by 10 bases and 2 bases, with 10 bases remaining between them. CDR3 loop: CATRDTTDTQYF. The CDR3 bases are TGTGCCACCCGGGACACCACAGATACGCAGTATTTT.

The chain carries TRBV4-3 and TRBJ1-3, with TRBD1 matching over 8 bases. Germline V gene lookup returns CDR1 LGHNA and CDR2 YSLEER. V lost 0 bases to trimming and J lost 3 bases; unmatched junction nucleotides: 4. CDR3 length equals 16 residues. The CDR3 sequence is CASSQEGGTGGNTIYF. The DNA for the CDR3 is TGCGCCAGCAGCCAAGAGGGGGGGACAGGTGGAAACACCATATATTTT.

The chain uses TRBV14 and TRBJ1-6; no firm D call. Germline-derived CDR1 and CDR2 are SGHDN and FVKESK. The CDR3 contains 12 residues. Trimming stripped 0 bases from V and 15 bases from J, with 9 bases between. CDR3 sequence reads: CASSQDRLLLHF. The CDR3 DNA reads as TGTGCCAGCAGCCAAGATCGGTTACTCCTCCACTTT.

This clone was counted between two and nine times. V gene TRBV29-1 combines with J gene TRBJ1-2, with 8 positions matching TRBD1. The trim removed 4 bases at V and 1 base at J, leaving 5 bases unmatched. Germline loops: CDR1 SQVTM, CDR2 ANQGSEA. This CDR3 contains 14 residues. CDR3 in DNA: TGCAGCGTTGCGTGGGGACAGGATAACTATGGCTACACCTTC. As protein: CSVAWGQDNYGYTF.

The chain links TRBV6-6 to TRBJ1-2; no clear D gene. The germline V and J ends were trimmed by 7 bases and 0 bases, with 12 bases remaining between them. This CDR3 is built from 14 residues. Germline V gene lookup returns CDR1 MNHNY and CDR2 SVGAGI (reference sequence). CDR3 DNA: TGTGCCAGCAACATGGATGATTCTAACTATGGCTACACCTTC. Its translation is CASNMDDSNYGYTF.